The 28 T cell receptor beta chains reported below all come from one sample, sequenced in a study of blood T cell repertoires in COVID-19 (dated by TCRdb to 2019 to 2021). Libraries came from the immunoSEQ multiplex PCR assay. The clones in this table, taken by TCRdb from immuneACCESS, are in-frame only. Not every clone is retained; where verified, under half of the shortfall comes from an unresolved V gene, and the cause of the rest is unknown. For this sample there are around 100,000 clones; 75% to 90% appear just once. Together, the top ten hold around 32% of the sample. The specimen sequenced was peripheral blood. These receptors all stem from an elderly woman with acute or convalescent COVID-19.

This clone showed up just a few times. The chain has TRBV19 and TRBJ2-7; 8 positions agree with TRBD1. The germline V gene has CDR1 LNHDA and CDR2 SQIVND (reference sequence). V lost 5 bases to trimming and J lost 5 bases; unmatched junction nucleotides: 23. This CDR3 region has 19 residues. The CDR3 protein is CASSPAGTGFRISLDEQYF. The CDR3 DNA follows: TGTGCCAGTAGTCCTGCCGGGACAGGATTCCGGATCTCGTTGGACGAGCAGTACTTC.

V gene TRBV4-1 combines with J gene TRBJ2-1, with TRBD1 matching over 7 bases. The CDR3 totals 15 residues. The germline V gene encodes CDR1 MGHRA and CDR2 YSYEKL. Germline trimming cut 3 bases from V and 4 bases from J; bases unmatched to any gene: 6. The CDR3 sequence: CASSHRTGDYNEQFF. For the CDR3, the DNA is TGCGCCAGCAGCCATCGGACAGGAGATTACAATGAGCAGTTCTTC.

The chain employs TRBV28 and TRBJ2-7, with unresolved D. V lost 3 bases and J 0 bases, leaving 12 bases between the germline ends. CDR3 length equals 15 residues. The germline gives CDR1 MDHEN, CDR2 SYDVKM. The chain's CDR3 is CASSFVGGHSYEQYF. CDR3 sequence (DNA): TGTGCCAGCAGTTTCGTCGGCGGCCACTCCTACGAGCAGTACTTC.

The DNA of the CDR3 is TGTGCCAGCAGTTACCGGGACAGGGGGGTCGGGCAGTTCTTC. It is translated as CASSYRDRGVGQFF. This chain joins TRBV5-8 and TRBJ2-1; 11 bases are a match to TRBD1. V lost 5 bases, J lost 12 bases, and 10 bases stayed unmatched. The CDR3 is 14 residues long. CDR1 is SGHTS, CDR2 YDEGEE, per germline.

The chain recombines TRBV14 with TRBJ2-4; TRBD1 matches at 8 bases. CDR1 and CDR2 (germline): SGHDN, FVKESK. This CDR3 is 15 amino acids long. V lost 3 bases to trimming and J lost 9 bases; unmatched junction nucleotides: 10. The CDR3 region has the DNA TGTGCCAGCAGCCACCCCCCCGACAGGGGCGGCATTCAGTACTTC. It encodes CASSHPPDRGGIQYF. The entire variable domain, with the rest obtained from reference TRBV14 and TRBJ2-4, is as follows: EAGVTQFPSHSVIEKGQTVTLRCDPISGHDNLYWYRRVMGKEIKFLLHFVKESKQDESGMPNNRFLAERTGGTYSTLKVQPAELEDSGVYFCASSHPPDRGGIQYFGAGTRLSVL.

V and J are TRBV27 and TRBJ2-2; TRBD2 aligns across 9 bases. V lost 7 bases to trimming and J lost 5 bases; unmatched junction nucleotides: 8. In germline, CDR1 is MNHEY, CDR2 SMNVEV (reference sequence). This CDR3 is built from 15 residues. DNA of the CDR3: TGTGCCAGCACCTATAGCGGGGGACGAACCGGGGAGCTGTTTTTT. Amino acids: CASTYSGGRTGELFF.

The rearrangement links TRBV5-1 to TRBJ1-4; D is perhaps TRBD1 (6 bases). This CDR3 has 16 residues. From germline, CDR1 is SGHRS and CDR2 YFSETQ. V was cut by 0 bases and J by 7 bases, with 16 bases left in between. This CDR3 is CASSLAAGAVREKLFF. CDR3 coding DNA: TGCGCCAGCAGCTTGGCCGCGGGGGCTGTACGTGAAAAACTGTTTTTT.

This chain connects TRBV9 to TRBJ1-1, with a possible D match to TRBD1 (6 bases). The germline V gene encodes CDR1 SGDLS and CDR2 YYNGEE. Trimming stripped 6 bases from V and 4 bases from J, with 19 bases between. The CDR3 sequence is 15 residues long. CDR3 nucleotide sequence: TGTGCCAGCACCCTCCTCTCAGGGGTTCGCACTGAAGCTTTCTTT. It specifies CASTLLSGVRTEAFF.

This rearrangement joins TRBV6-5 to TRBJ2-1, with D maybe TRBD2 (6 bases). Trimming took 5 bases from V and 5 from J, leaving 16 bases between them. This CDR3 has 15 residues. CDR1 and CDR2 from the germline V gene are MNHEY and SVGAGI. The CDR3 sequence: CASSPNPLANNEQFF. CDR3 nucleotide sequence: TGTGCCAGCAGTCCCAATCCCCTAGCGAACAATGAGCAGTTCTTC.

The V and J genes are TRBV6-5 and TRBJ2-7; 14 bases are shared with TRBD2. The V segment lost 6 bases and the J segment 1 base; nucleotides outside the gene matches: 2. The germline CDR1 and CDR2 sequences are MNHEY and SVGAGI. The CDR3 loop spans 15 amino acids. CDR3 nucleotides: TGTGCCAGCAGGGGACTAGCGGGGGCTTCCTACGAGCAGTACTTC. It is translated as CASRGLAGASYEQYF.

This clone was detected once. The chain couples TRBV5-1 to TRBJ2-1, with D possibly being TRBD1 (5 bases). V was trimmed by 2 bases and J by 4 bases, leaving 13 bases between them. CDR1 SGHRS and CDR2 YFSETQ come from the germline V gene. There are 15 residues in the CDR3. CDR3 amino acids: CASSFQGRIYNEQFF. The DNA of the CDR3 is TGCGCCAGCAGCTTCCAGGGTCGGATATACAATGAGCAGTTCTTC.

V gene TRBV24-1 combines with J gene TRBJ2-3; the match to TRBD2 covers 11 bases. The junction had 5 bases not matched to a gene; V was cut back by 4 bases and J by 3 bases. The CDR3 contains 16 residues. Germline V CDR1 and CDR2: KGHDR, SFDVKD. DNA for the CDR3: TGTGCCACCAGTGACCCAGCTAGCGGGGGGACAGATACGCAGTATTTT. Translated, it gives CATSDPASGGTDTQYF.

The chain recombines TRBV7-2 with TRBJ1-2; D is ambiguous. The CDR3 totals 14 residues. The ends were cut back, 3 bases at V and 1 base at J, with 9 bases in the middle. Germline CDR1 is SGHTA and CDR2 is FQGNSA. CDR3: CASSFWYSNYGYTF. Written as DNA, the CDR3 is TGTGCCAGCAGCTTTTGGTACAGTAACTATGGCTACACCTTC. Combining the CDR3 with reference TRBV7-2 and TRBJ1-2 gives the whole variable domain GAGVSQSPSNKVTEKGKDVELRCDPISGHTALYWYRQSLGQGLEFLIYFQGNSAPDKSGLPSDRFSAERTGGSVSTLTIQRTQQEDSAVYLCASSFWYSNYGYTFGSGTRLTVV.

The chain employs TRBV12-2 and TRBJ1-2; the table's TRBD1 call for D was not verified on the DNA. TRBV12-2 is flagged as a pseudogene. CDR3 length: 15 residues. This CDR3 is CASRRRTGQDYGYTF. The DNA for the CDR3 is TGTGCAAGTCGACGGCGGACAGGGCAGGACTATGGCTACACCTTC.

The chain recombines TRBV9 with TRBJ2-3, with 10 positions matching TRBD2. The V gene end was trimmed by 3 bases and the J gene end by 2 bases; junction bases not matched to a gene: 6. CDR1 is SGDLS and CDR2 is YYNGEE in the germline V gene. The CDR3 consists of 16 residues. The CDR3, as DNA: TGTGCCAGCAGCGGACGGACTAGCGGCTCCACAGATACGCAGTATTTT. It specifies CASSGRTSGSTDTQYF.

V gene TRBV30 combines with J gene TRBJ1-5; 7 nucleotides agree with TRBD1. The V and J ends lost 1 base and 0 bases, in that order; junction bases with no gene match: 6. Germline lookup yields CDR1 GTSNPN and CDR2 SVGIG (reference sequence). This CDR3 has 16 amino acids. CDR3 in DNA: TGTGCCTGGAGTGGGTTAGGGGGCCTTAGCAATCAGCCCCAGCATTTT. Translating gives CAWSGLGGLSNQPQHF. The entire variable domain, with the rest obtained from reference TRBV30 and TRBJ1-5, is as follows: SQTIHQWPATLVQPVGSPLSLECTVEGTSNPNLYWYRQAAGRGLQLLFYSVGIGQISSEVPQNLSASRPQDRQFILSSKKLLLSDSGFYLCAWSGLGGLSNQPQHFGDGTRLSIL.

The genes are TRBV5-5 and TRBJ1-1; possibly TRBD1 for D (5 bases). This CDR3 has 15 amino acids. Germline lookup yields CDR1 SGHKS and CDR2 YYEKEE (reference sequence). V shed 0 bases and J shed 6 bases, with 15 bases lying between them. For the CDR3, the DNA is TGTGCCAGCAGCTTGGTACCCGTGGGACTCGCTGAAGCTTTCTTT. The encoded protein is CASSLVPVGLAEAFF. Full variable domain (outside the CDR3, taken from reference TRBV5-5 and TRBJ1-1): DAGVTQSPTHLIKTRGQQVTLRCSPISGHKSVSWYQQVLGQGPQFIFQYYEKEERGRGNFPDRFSARQFPNYSSELNVNALLLGDSALYLCASSLVPVGLAEAFFGQGTRLTVV.

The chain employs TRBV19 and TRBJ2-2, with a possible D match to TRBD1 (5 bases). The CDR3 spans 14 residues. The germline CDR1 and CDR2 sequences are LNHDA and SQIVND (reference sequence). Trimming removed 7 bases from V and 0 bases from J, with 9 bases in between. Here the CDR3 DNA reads TGTGCCAGTAAGGGGTGGACGAACACCGGGGAGCTGTTTTTT. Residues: CASKGWTNTGELFF.

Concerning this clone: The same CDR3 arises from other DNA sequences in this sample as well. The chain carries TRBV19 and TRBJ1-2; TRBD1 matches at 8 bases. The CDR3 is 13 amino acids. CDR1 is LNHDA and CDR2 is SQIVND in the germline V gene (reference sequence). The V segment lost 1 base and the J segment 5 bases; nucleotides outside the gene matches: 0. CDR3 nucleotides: TGTGCCAGTAGTATAGGGACAGGGTATGGCTACACCTTC. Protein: CASSIGTGYGYTF.

This chain's CDR3 is CASRKGGQINLTTNEKLFF. CDR3 in DNA: TGTGCCAGCAGGAAAGGGGGACAGATAAATCTTACAACTAATGAAAAACTGTTTTTT. The chain couples TRBV27 to TRBJ1-4, with 7 bases matching TRBD1. Germline lookup yields CDR1 MNHEY and CDR2 SMNVEV (reference sequence). With 6 bases clipped from V and 0 bases from J, the junction kept 16 bases outside the gene matches. The CDR3 length is 19 residues.

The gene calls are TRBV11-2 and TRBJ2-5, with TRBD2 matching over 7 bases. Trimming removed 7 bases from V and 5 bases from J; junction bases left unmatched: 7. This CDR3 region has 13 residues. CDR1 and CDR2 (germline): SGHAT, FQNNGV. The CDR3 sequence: CASTLGGGETQYF. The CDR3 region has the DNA TGTGCCAGCACCCTCGGGGGAGGGGAGACCCAGTACTTC.

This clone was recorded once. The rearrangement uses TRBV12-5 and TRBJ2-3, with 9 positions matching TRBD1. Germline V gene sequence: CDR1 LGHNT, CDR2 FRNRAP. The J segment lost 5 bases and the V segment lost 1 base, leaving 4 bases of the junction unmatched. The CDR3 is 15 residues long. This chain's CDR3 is CASGLDRGLGDTQYF. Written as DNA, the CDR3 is TGTGCTAGTGGTTTGGACAGGGGGCTTGGAGATACGCAGTATTTT.

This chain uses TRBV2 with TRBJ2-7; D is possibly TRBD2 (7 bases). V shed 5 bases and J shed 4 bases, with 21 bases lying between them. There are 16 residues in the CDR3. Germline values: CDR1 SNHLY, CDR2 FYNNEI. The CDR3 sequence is CASSYDIRGGIYEQYF. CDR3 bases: TGTGCCAGCAGTTACGATATAAGGGGGGGCATATACGAGCAGTACTTC.

The CDR3 loop reads CASSYRGRGNQPQHF. CDR3 sequence (DNA): TGTGCCAGCAGTTACAGGGGACGTGGCAATCAGCCCCAGCATTTT. The chain is built from TRBV28 and TRBJ1-5, with 7 bases matching TRBD1. After removal of 4 bases from V and 2 bases from J, the junction contained 5 bases not matched to a gene. The CDR3 extends over 15 amino acids. Germline V gives CDR1 MDHEN, CDR2 SYDVKM.

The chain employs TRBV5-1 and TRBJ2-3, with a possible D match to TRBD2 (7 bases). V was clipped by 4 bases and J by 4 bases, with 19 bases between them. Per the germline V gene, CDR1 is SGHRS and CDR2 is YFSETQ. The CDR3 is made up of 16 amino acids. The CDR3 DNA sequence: TGCGCCAGCAGCCCAGTGGGCGGGGGCCTCGCAGATACGCAGTATTTT. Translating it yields CASSPVGGGLADTQYF.

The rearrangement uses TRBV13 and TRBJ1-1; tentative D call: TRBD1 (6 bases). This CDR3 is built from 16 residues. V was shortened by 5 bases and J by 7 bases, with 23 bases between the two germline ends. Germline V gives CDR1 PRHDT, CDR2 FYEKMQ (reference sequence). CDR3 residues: CASSLRQASMRGEAFF. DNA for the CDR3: TGTGCCAGCAGCCTCCGACAGGCCTCCATGAGGGGTGAAGCTTTCTTT.

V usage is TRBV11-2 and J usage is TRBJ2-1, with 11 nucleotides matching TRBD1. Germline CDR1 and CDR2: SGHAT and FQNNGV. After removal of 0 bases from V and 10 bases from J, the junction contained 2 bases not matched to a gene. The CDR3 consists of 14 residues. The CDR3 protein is CASSLDWTGGEQFF. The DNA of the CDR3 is TGTGCCAGCAGCTTAGATTGGACAGGGGGCGAGCAGTTCTTC.

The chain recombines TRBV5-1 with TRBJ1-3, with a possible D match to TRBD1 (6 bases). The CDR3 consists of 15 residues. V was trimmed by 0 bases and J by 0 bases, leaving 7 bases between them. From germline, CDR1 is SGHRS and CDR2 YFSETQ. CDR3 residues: CASSLAGDSGNTIYF. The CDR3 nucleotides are TGCGCCAGCAGCTTGGCAGGGGACTCTGGAAACACCATATATTTT.